This T cell receptor (beta chain) was recovered during a study of T cells after yellow fever vaccination. Study-level information: Fractions of limited cellularity were prepared by means of SMART-Seq v4 Ultra Low Input.

The CDR3 consists of 14 residues. Between the trimmed V and J ends, which lost 3 bases and 5 bases, there was a span of 14 bases. Germline CDR1 is SGHRS and CDR2 is YFSETQ. As TCR cDNA was made by 5'RACE template switching, a universal primer site and UMIs were added. TCRdb passed the 5' RACE reads through MiXCR, listing each CDR3 protein once. The repertoire holds 200,000 to 300,000 distinct CDR3 sequences, with 3.6% as singletons. Regarding the study as a whole: Although most clonotypes did not, a small share appeared in both CD4 and CD8 compartments.

In its sample, this clonotype was seen many times. Its antigen is unknown. Specimen: PBMCs, collected 15 days after the yellow fever booster vaccination. The gene calls are TRBV5-1 and TRBJ2-5; D is perhaps TRBD2 (5 bases). This receptor was taken from a man aged 18-30 years who received the YFV17D yellow fever vaccine. The CDR3 DNA sequence: TGCGCCAGCAGCTACCGAGGGTTTCGGGAGACCCAGTACTTC. Protein product: CASSYRGFRETQYF.